The subject of this entry is one TCR beta chain. The repertoire was sequenced with immunoSEQ multiplex PCR; TCRdb's copy has only in-frame clones and lacks some. The sample has roughly 500,000 clones; approximately 90% are singletons. Enrolled through a virtual design, the participants were between roughly 18 and 100 years of age and came from about two dozen US areas. The study counted Cohort 3 donors as recovered given two negative PCRs, clearance, or symptom resolution. This specimen comes from a study of blood T cell repertoires in COVID-19. On the study more broadly: Samples representing acute and convalescent COVID-19 were sourced from the United States, Italy and Spain.

The CDR3 loop spans 14 amino acids. CDR1 is SQVTM and CDR2 is ANQGSEA in the germline V gene. Trimming cost V 4 bases and J 6 bases; bases outside gene matches: 6. Sample: PBMCs or T cells enriched from blood (not recorded which). This clonotype was sampled from a woman aged 40 to 50 who had recovered from COVID-19. The rearrangement uses TRBV29-1 and TRBJ2-1, with 10 bases identical to TRBD2. CDR3 in amino acids: CSVGRLAGFNEQFF. DNA for the CDR3: TGCAGCGTTGGACGACTAGCGGGTTTCAATGAGCAGTTCTTC.